This T cell receptor (beta chain) is from a study of blood T cell repertoires in COVID-19 (TCRdb year 2020). Background for the entire study: Samples from collaborators originated in the United States, Italy and Spain and spanned both the acute and convalescent phases of COVID-19. The prospective study material was composed of cDNA or gDNA derived from T cells, B-cell-depleted T cells, or PBMCs. Subjects who had been exposed to COVID-19, were actively infected with it, or had recovered from it provided the deeply sampled blood TCRbeta repertoires that made up the dataset. The repertoires were released in a freely available public database intended as a resource for research on the immune response to SARS-CoV-2. Samples were obtained from the ongoing ImmuneRACE study (first 160 participants) and from over a thousand subjects provided by 6 global collaborators. The sample metadata nearly always contained a de-identified subject ID, COVID-19 status, age in years and sex. Where available, HLA class I and class II types were taken from metadata supplied by the sample provider and were not determined by assay-based typing. Results the study describes overall, beyond this receptor: The amount of clinical and demographic metadata varied by source and participant and was provided uncurated.

This clone was detected once. Its binding antigen is unknown. Per-base qualities were not stored, and no clone one base away is much larger. Whole blood was collected in K2EDTA tubes by collaborating institutions according to the institutions' own protocols. Collaborator samples were shipped for TCRbeta analysis as frozen whole blood, isolated PBMCs, or DNA extracted from either sample type. The CDR3 goes from the cysteine to the phenylalanine over 18 residues. The entry retains the CDR3 DNA only, 54 bases that are in frame from base 1. The junction shows trimming of 0 bases on V and 4 bases on J, plus 18 bases between the germline ends. Looking up the germline V gene yields CDR1 MGHRA and CDR2 YSYEKL. The immunoSEQ Assay, a bias-controlled multiplex PCR, was used to amplify TCRbeta CDR3 regions from genomic DNA. As for the original processing: The number of nucleated cells in each sample was estimated from the amplification of reference gene primers within the assay. To quantify the absolute abundance of each unique TCRbeta CDR3 rearrangement, sequence reads were collapsed and filtered. For each sample, productive Simpson clonality was calculated as the square root of Simpson's diversity index over productive rearrangements. Imported from immuneACCESS, the table was reduced by TCRdb to in-frame sequences with V and J called. These copies leave out some clones; in studies compared against another copy, an unresolved V gene accounts for under half, and the cause of the remainder is not known. V and J calls and clone size are copied from that table; D and trimming were computed from the DNA. The sample records tens of thousands of clones, approximately 79% of which are singletons. Jointly, the top ten make up 15% to 20% of the sample.

The sequence was collected from a man aged 65 to 85 with active or convalescent COVID-19. The specimen was peripheral blood. The chain links TRBV4-1 with TRBJ1-4; no D gene is confidently identified. The nucleotide sequence reads as follows: TGCGCCAGCAGCCAAGATCGTCCAGGTGGAGGACTTAATGAAAAACTGTTTTTT. Its protein product is CASSQDRPGGGLNEKLFF.